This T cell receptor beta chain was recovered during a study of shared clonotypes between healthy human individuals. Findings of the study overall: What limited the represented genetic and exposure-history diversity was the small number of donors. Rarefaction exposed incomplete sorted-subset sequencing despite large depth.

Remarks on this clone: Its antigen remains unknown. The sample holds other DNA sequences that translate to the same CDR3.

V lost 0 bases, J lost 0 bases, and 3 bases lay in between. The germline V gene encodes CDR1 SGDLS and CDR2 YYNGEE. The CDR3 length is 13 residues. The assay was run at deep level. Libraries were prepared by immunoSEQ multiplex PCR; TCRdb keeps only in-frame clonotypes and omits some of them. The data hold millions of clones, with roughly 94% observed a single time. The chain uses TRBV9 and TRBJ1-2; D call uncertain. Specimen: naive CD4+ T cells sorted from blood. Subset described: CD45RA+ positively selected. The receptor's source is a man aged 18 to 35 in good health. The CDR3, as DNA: TGTGCCAGCAGCGTAGAGTCTAACTATGGCTACACCTTC. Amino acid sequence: CASSVESNYGYTF.